The 31 T cell receptor beta chains given below trace back to one sample, sequenced in a study of OX40 agonist ivuxolimab in advanced cancers. Libraries were constructed by the immunoSEQ multiplex PCR assay. Here the immuneACCESS table is served through TCRdb, limited to in-frame sequences with V and J called. Missing clones are a known gap in these copies; in checked studies unresolved V genes cover under half, and the rest lacks a known reason. For this sample the table gives about 75,000 clones, of which roughly nine tenths were detected only once. About 0.4% of the sample belongs to the ten largest clones. This specimen consisted of CD4+ or CD8+ T cells sorted from blood, obtained in a trial of the OX40 agonist ivuxolimab. The receptor set was obtained from an adult with an advanced solid tumor such as melanoma, head and neck, liver or kidney cancer.

The chain links TRBV29-1 to TRBJ1-2; D is ambiguous. The germline V gene has CDR1 SQVTM and CDR2 ANQGSEA. The CDR3 is 12 amino acids. Deletions cut 5 bases from V and 1 base from J, with 8 bases between. This CDR3 is CSVHSYNYGYTF. The CDR3 bases are TGCAGCGTTCATTCTTATAACTATGGCTACACCTTC.

The chain joins TRBV6-5 to TRBJ2-7; D may be TRBD1 (6 bases). CDR1 MNHEY and CDR2 SVGAGI come from the germline V gene. Trimming pared 0 bases from V and 2 bases from J, leaving 14 bases between. CDR3 size: 16 residues. The CDR3 DNA is TGTGCCAGCAGTTACTCACCGACAGGCCAAACCTACGAGCAGTACTTC. This sequence encodes CASSYSPTGQTYEQYF.

The chain recombines TRBV28 with TRBJ2-1, with 11 bases lining up with TRBD2. This CDR3 contains 18 residues. With V trimmed by 0 bases and J by 5 bases, 9 bases remained unmatched. Per germline, CDR1 MDHEN and CDR2 SYDVKM. The CDR3 region has the DNA TGTGCCAGCAGTTTATGGCCTAGCGGGAGGCAATCTAACAATGAGCAGTTCTTC. Protein product: CASSLWPSGRQSNNEQFF.

The chain recombines TRBV6-5 with TRBJ1-3; TRBD1 might be the D (6 bases). V lost 5 bases, J lost 0 bases, and 8 bases lay in between. The CDR3 is 14 residues long. Germline loops: CDR1 MNHEY, CDR2 SVGAGI. The CDR3, as DNA: TGTGCCAGCAGTCGAGGGGGCTCTGGAAACACCATATATTTT. Amino acids: CASSRGGSGNTIYF.

The J gene is TRBJ2-2, the V gene TRBV5-1; the D gene is possibly TRBD1 (7 bases). CDR3 length equals 14 residues. The germline gives CDR1 SGHRS, CDR2 YFSETQ. Trimming removed 3 bases at V and 4 bases at J, with 10 bases between. DNA of the CDR3: TGCGCCAGCAGCTCTCAGGGGGGCACCGGGGAGCTGTTTTTT. This gives the protein CASSSQGGTGELFF.

V and J are TRBV5-1 and TRBJ2-3; 9 bases map to TRBD2. V gave up 4 bases and J gave up 5 bases; unmatched junction bases: 5. CDR1 is SGHRS and CDR2 is YFSETQ in the germline V gene. CDR3 length equals 14 residues. The CDR3 region is CASSIAGVQDTQYF. CDR3 bases: TGCGCCAGCAGCATAGCGGGAGTGCAAGATACGCAGTATTTT.

This clone appeared a single time. V usage is TRBV7-2 and J usage is TRBJ1-2; possible D gene TRBD1, 6 bases. The germline gives CDR1 SGHTA, CDR2 FQGNSA. With 0 bases removed from V and 2 bases from J, the gap between germline ends came to 10 bases. There are 15 residues in the CDR3. CDR3: CASSLARGQNYGYTF. In DNA form, the CDR3 reads TGTGCCAGCAGCTTAGCAAGGGGACAAAACTATGGCTACACCTTC.

J is TRBJ1-1 and V is TRBV27; D uncertain. This CDR3 region has 15 residues. With 3 bases removed from V and 2 bases from J, the gap between germline ends came to 13 bases. The V gene's germline CDR1 is MNHEY and CDR2 SMNVEV (reference sequence). The CDR3 is CASSLLGPLNTEAFF. CDR3 in DNA: TGTGCCAGCAGTTTGTTAGGCCCCCTCAACACTGAAGCTTTCTTT.

The CDR3 region has the DNA TGTGCCAGCAGCCCCCAGGGACGCCCCTACGAGCAGTACTTC. It is translated as CASSPQGRPYEQYF. The rearrangement uses TRBV7-2 and TRBJ2-7, with D perhaps being TRBD1 or TRBD2 (5 bases each). Germline CDR1 reads SGHTA; CDR2 reads FQGNSA. There are 14 residues in the CDR3. V was trimmed by 5 bases and J by 2 bases, leaving 13 bases between them.

J is TRBJ2-2 and V is TRBV18; tentatively, D is TRBD1 (6 bases). The CDR3 runs 16 residues. The ends were cut back, 3 bases at V and 4 bases at J, with 15 bases in the middle. Per germline, CDR1 KGHSH and CDR2 LQKENI. In DNA, the CDR3 is TGTGCCAGCTCACCCGGGTCCCCAGGGGTCACCGGGGAGCTGTTTTTT. Translating it yields CASSPGSPGVTGELFF.

The chain couples TRBV7-9 to TRBJ1-2; D call uncertain. Germline CDR1 SEHNR, CDR2 FQNEAQ (reference sequence). V lost 5 bases to trimming and J lost 4 bases, with 11 bases between them. The CDR3 extends over 13 amino acids. CDR3 nucleotides: TGTGCCAGCAGCCCCCAGGTGGGCTATGGCTACACCTTC. Its protein is CASSPQVGYGYTF.

This chain links TRBV6-1 with TRBJ1-2; D not certain. The ends were cut back, 2 bases at V and 4 bases at J, with 8 bases in the middle. The CDR3 contains 13 residues. The germline gives CDR1 MNHNS, CDR2 SASEGT. The CDR3 region is CASSEPYSYGYTF. The CDR3 DNA sequence: TGTGCCAGCAGTGAACCATACAGCTATGGCTACACCTTC.

The chain couples TRBV12-5 to TRBJ2-3; 8 nucleotides align to TRBD2. This CDR3 region has 18 residues. V lost 1 base to trimming and J lost 8 bases; unmatched junction nucleotides: 17. Germline V gene data show CDR1 as LGHNT and CDR2 as FRNRAP. The DNA of the CDR3 is TGTGCTAGTGGTTTGGCCCGACTACCAGCGGGGGATCATGTTACGCAGTATTTT. Amino acids: CASGLARLPAGDHVTQYF.

In its sample, this clone was seen a few times. The gene calls are TRBV28 and TRBJ1-1, with D unclear. Deletions cut 6 bases from V and 0 bases from J, with 8 bases between. Germline values: CDR1 MDHEN, CDR2 SYDVKM. The CDR3 contains 13 residues. The CDR3 nucleotides read TGTGCCAGCAGCGCTCCCTTGAACACTGAAGCTTTCTTT. Protein: CASSAPLNTEAFF.

The rearrangement joins TRBV30 to TRBJ2-7; D perhaps matches TRBD2 (5 bases). From germline, CDR1 is GTSNPN and CDR2 SVGIG (reference sequence). This CDR3 region has 15 residues. V lost 3 bases and J 0 bases, leaving 15 bases between the germline ends. The CDR3 DNA reads as TGTGCCTGGAGCGCCGAGGGCTTGGGCTCCTACGAGCAGTACTTC. This codes for CAWSAEGLGSYEQYF.

This clone showed up just once. The gene calls are TRBV11-2 and TRBJ2-1; D perhaps matches TRBD2 (6 bases). The V gene's germline CDR1 is SGHAT and CDR2 FQNNGV. The V end was cut by 4 bases, the J end by 3 bases, with 13 bases between. This CDR3 contains 15 residues. The CDR3 sequence: CASSSSGFNYNEQFF. CDR3 nucleotide sequence: TGTGCCAGCAGCTCCAGCGGGTTTAACTACAATGAGCAGTTCTTC.

The gene calls are TRBV5-1 and TRBJ2-3, with 12 bases matching TRBD2. This CDR3 comprises 15 residues. With 1 base clipped from V and 4 bases from J, the junction kept 1 base outside the gene matches. Germline V gene lookup returns CDR1 SGHRS and CDR2 YFSETQ. The CDR3 region is CASSLRLAGADTQYF. Written as DNA, the CDR3 is TGCGCCAGCAGCTTGAGACTAGCGGGAGCAGATACGCAGTATTTT.

The V gene is TRBV7-3, the J gene TRBJ2-5; D not certain. The CDR3 runs to 13 residues. With 2 bases removed from V and 5 bases from J, the gap between germline ends came to 9 bases. Germline CDR1 and CDR2: SGHTA and FQGTGA. The chain's CDR3 is CASSLSSMETQYF. The CDR3, as DNA: TGTGCCAGCAGCTTATCTAGTATGGAGACCCAGTACTTC.

The DNA for the CDR3 is TGTGCCTGGAATGGGGGACAGGGAGAGACCCAGTACTTC. Encoded protein: CAWNGGQGETQYF. The chain employs TRBV30 and TRBJ2-5, with TRBD1 identical over 9 bases. Looked up from germline, CDR1 is GTSNPN and CDR2 is SVGIG (reference sequence). Trimming took 4 bases from V and 4 from J; bases not matched to a gene: 4. This CDR3 spans 13 amino acids.

The chain employs TRBV13 and TRBJ1-3; the match to TRBD1 covers 9 bases. This CDR3 spans 17 amino acids. V lost 3 bases to trimming and J lost 0 bases; unmatched junction nucleotides: 6. Germline-derived CDR1 and CDR2 are PRHDT and FYEKMQ (reference sequence). The CDR3 spells CASSLGTGLHSGNTIYF. CDR3 nucleotides: TGTGCCAGCAGCTTGGGGACAGGGCTCCACTCTGGAAACACCATATATTTT.

V and J are TRBV7-2 and TRBJ1-2; D ambiguous. Germline values: CDR1 SGHTA, CDR2 FQGNSA. V lost 11 bases and J 1 base, leaving 11 bases between the germline ends. This CDR3 region has 12 residues. The CDR3 DNA follows: TGTGCCTCGGAGGGCCTTAACTATGGCTACACCTTC. Its translation is CASEGLNYGYTF.

V and J are TRBV7-2 and TRBJ2-5; TRBD2 matches at 11 bases. CDR3 length equals 17 residues. The germline gives CDR1 SGHTA, CDR2 FQGNSA. The junction had 9 bases not matched to a gene; V was cut back by 2 bases and J by 4 bases. CDR3 sequence reads: CASSLTQLAGGSETQYF. The CDR3 DNA reads TGTGCCAGCAGCTTAACCCAGCTAGCGGGGGGATCAGAGACCCAGTACTTC.

J is TRBJ1-2 and V is TRBV13, with TRBD1 as a possible D gene (6 bases). The V end lost 5 bases, the J end lost 4 bases, and 14 bases lay between the germline ends. Germline CDR1 and CDR2: PRHDT and FYEKMQ (reference sequence). The CDR3 runs 14 residues. CDR3 sequence reads: CASSPTSDSYGYTF. CDR3 DNA: TGTGCCAGCAGCCCCACTTCGGACAGCTATGGCTACACCTTC. Based on the CDR3 plus reference TRBV13 and TRBJ1-2, the full variable domain is AAGVIQSPRHLIKEKRETATLKCYPIPRHDTVYWYQQGPGQDPQFLISFYEKMQSDKGSIPDRFSAQQFSDYHSELNMSSLELGDSALYFCASSPTSDSYGYTFGSGTRLTVV.

This clone was counted once. The chain couples TRBV7-9 to TRBJ1-1; D not certain. V lost 5 bases and J lost 0, with 7 bases in between. CDR1 and CDR2 from the germline V gene are SEHNR and FQNEAQ (reference sequence). The CDR3 contains 13 residues. CDR3 in amino acids: CASSPTVNTEAFF. The CDR3 DNA sequence: TGTGCCAGCAGCCCGACTGTGAACACTGAAGCTTTCTTT.

The genes are TRBV5-1 and TRBJ1-6; 10 nucleotides align to TRBD1. The CDR3 length is 15 residues. The V and J ends lost 4 bases and 10 bases, in that order; junction bases with no gene match: 8. Germline values: CDR1 SGHRS, CDR2 YFSETQ. In DNA form, the CDR3 reads TGCGCCAGCAGCAGTAGGACAGGGGGAGACTCACCCCTCCACTTT. This gives the protein CASSSRTGGDSPLHF.

The J gene is TRBJ1-3, the V gene TRBV5-1; no reliable D call. The CDR3 has 13 residues. Trimming removed 0 bases from V and 1 base from J, with 2 bases in between. The germline V gene has CDR1 SGHRS and CDR2 YFSETQ. In DNA, the CDR3 is TGCGCCAGCAGCTTGGATTCTGGAAACACCATATATTTT. Residues: CASSLDSGNTIYF.

This chain joins TRBV28 and TRBJ1-1, with TRBD1 matching 9 bases. The CDR3 is 14 residues long. Germline CDR1 reads MDHEN; CDR2 reads SYDVKM. The V and J ends lost 6 bases and 4 bases, in that order; junction bases with no gene match: 6. CDR3: CASRTQGARTEAFF. Here the CDR3 DNA reads TGTGCCAGCAGGACACAGGGGGCGCGCACTGAAGCTTTCTTT. The full variable domain, rest sourced from reference TRBV28 and TRBJ1-1, is DVKVTQSSRYLVKRTGEKVFLECVQDMDHENMFWYRQDPGLGLRLIYFSYDVKMKEKGDIPEGYSVSREKKERFSLILESASTNQTSMYLCASRTQGARTEAFFGQGTRLTVV.

Only one count was recorded for this clone. The gene calls are TRBV21-1 and TRBJ2-1; the D call TRBD1 from the table was never checked on the DNA. TRBV21-1 is deemed a pseudogene. The length of the CDR3 is 17 residues. The chain's CDR3 is CASIRRPRDTFYNEQFF. CDR3 nucleotide sequence: TGTGCCAGCATCCGGCGGCCCCGGGACACCTTCTACAATGAGCAGTTCTTC.

DNA for the CDR3: TGTGCCAGCAGCCCCCTGCGGGGGGACACAGATACGCAGTATTTT. This codes for CASSPLRGDTDTQYF. This chain joins TRBV27 and TRBJ2-3, with 8 bases that match TRBD2. The J segment lost 2 bases and the V segment lost 6 bases, leaving 7 bases of the junction unmatched. The CDR3 spans 15 residues. Per the germline V gene, CDR1 is MNHEY and CDR2 is SMNVEV (reference sequence).

The chain has TRBV19 and TRBJ2-2; 9 nucleotides line up with TRBD2. CDR3 size: 15 residues. The junction had 7 bases not matched to a gene; V was cut back by 5 bases and J by 6 bases. Germline CDR1 and CDR2: LNHDA and SQIVND (reference sequence). CDR3 bases: TGTGCCAGTAGTTCCGCCGGGACTAGCTCCGGGGAGCTGTTTTTT. This translates into CASSSAGTSSGELFF.

The chain joins TRBV5-4 to TRBJ2-5, with a weak D call TRBD1 (6 bases). The CDR3 has 14 amino acids. V lost 5 bases and J 5 bases, leaving 16 bases between the germline ends. Germline V CDR1 and CDR2: SGHNT, YYREEE (reference sequence). CDR3 sequence: CASSPPGVRETQYF. DNA of the CDR3: TGTGCCAGCAGTCCTCCAGGGGTTCGGGAGACCCAGTACTTC.